What follows are 20 T cell receptor beta chains derived from one specimen sequenced in a study of blood T cell repertoires in COVID-19. Assay: immunoSEQ multiplex PCR; the TCRdb copy retains only in-frame clones and omits some. The top ten hold 6.2% of the sample, which has tens of thousands of clones, 69% seen once. The sequenced sample was peripheral blood. These receptors were collected from a man older than 75 with acute or convalescent COVID-19.

This clone has just a few counts. The gene calls are TRBV27 and TRBJ1-5; D perhaps matches TRBD1 (6 bases). V shed 4 bases and J shed 5 bases, with 12 bases lying between them. There are 14 residues in the CDR3. The germline V gene has CDR1 MNHEY and CDR2 SMNVEV (reference sequence). CDR3 sequence (DNA): TGTGCCAGCAGTTGGACAGAGGGAGATCAGCCCCAGCATTTT. It translates to CASSWTEGDQPQHF.

V and J are TRBV5-1 and TRBJ2-7; 11 positions agree with TRBD1. Germline CDR1 is SGHRS and CDR2 is YFSETQ. CDR3 length: 14 amino acids. With 0 bases clipped from V and 5 bases from J, the junction kept 1 base outside the gene matches. CDR3 nucleotide sequence: TGCGCCAGCAGCTTGGCGGGACAGGGGGACGAGCAGTACTTC. This gives the protein CASSLAGQGDEQYF. Drawing the rest from reference TRBV5-1 and TRBJ2-7, the complete variable domain is KAGVTQTPRYLIKTRGQQVTLSCSPISGHRSVSWYQQTPGQGLQFLFEYFSETQRNKGNFPGRFSGRQFSNSRSEMNVSTLELGDSALYLCASSLAGQGDEQYFGPGTRLTVT.

J is TRBJ1-6 and V is TRBV30; D is perhaps TRBD1 (5 bases). Germline-derived CDR1 and CDR2 are GTSNPN and SVGIG (reference sequence). Trimming removed 0 bases from V and 10 bases from J, with 10 bases in between. The CDR3 runs 13 residues. CDR3 coding DNA: TGTGCCTGGAGTGTACAAGGGGAATCACCCCTCCACTTT. Its protein is CAWSVQGESPLHF.

The chain employs TRBV25-1 and TRBJ1-2, with D tentatively TRBD1 (6 bases). The CDR3 sequence is 15 residues long. Trimming cost V 3 bases and J 5 bases, with 16 bases left between them. Germline V CDR1 and CDR2: MGHDK, SYGVNS. The CDR3, as DNA: TGTGCCAGCAGTGACGAAGGGGGTCCTGGATATGGCTACACCTTC. Protein sequence: CASSDEGGPGYGYTF.

This sequence joins TRBV30 and TRBJ2-7, with D perhaps TRBD1 (6 bases). Germline CDR1 reads GTSNPN; CDR2 reads SVGIG (reference sequence). There are 14 residues in the CDR3. Trimming took 3 bases from V and 0 from J, leaving 12 bases between them. The CDR3 DNA is TGTGCCTGGAGGCAGGGGTCTACCTCCTACGAGCAGTACTTC. It encodes CAWRQGSTSYEQYF.

This clone occurred a few times. V and J are TRBV4-1 and TRBJ2-7; 9 bases are shared with TRBD2. J was trimmed by 2 bases and V by 4 bases; bases with no gene match: 9. Germline CDR1 is MGHRA and CDR2 is YSYEKL. This CDR3 is 16 amino acids long. CDR3 sequence reads: CASSPPGLAAPYEQYF. The CDR3, as DNA: TGCGCCAGCAGCCCCCCGGGACTAGCTGCTCCCTACGAGCAGTACTTC.

Sample share makes this clone medium-sized (0.01 to 0.1%). The V call is TRBV6-2 or TRBV6-3, the J call TRBJ1-5; the D gene is possibly TRBD1 (6 bases). This CDR3 has 18 residues. The germline gives CDR1 MNHEY, CDR2 SVGEGT. The V gene lost 5 bases and the J gene lost 0 bases, with 20 bases spanning the gap. The CDR3 DNA reads as TGTGCCAGCAGTACCTTGAAGGGGACACAGTATAGCAATCAGCCCCAGCATTTT. Translation: CASSTLKGTQYSNQPQHF.

This clone was observed a few times. The chain uses TRBV7-3 and TRBJ2-1; 8 positions match TRBD2. After removal of 5 bases from V and 2 bases from J, the junction contained 8 bases not matched to a gene. Germline V gene data show CDR1 as SGHTA and CDR2 as FQGTGA. This CDR3 is 16 amino acids long. CDR3 sequence reads: CASSPLPGGPYNEQFF. In DNA form, the CDR3 reads TGTGCCAGCAGCCCACTCCCGGGGGGGCCCTACAATGAGCAGTTCTTC.

The rearrangement uses TRBV11-1 and TRBJ1-1, with 7 bases identical to TRBD1. The CDR3 spans 14 residues. Germline V gene lookup returns CDR1 SGHAT and CDR2 FQDESV (reference sequence). The V segment lost 4 bases and the J segment 7 bases; nucleotides outside the gene matches: 9. The DNA of the CDR3 is TGTGCCAGCAGCTACCTTGCCCAGGGGGGTGAAGCTTTCTTT. As protein: CASSYLAQGGEAFF.

The genes are TRBV10-1 and TRBJ2-5, with D perhaps matching TRBD2 (6 bases). V gave up 2 bases and J gave up 7 bases, with 17 bases separating them. Germline V gene lookup returns CDR1 WNHNN and CDR2 SYGVQD (reference sequence). This CDR3 comprises 15 residues. This chain's CDR3 is CASSEGLAVVVTQYF. The DNA of the CDR3 is TGCGCCAGCAGTGAGGGGTTAGCGGTTGTAGTGACCCAGTACTTC.

Comment on this clone: A read error may account for a junction end that differs from germline. Distinct nucleotide sequences in the sample also encode this CDR3. The V and J genes are TRBV30 and TRBJ2-7, with 11 bases identical to TRBD2. Germline values: CDR1 GTSNPN, CDR2 SVGIG (reference sequence). The CDR3 has 16 residues. The CDR3 nucleotides read TGTGCCTATATCCATAGCGGGAGGGCCGGTGGGTACGAGCAATACTTC. Its translation is CAYIHSGRAGGYEQYF.

The V and J genes are TRBV7-2 and TRBJ1-2, with D possibly being TRBD1 (5 bases). Germline assignment: CDR1 SGHTA and CDR2 FQGNSA. The CDR3 is made up of 15 amino acids. The ends were cut back, 1 base at V and 0 bases at J, with 9 bases in the middle. The CDR3 here is CASSLEGVANYGYTF. CDR3 sequence (DNA): TGTGCCAGCAGCTTAGAAGGGGTGGCTAACTATGGCTACACCTTC.

The chain joins TRBV28 to TRBJ1-1; D might be TRBD1 (5 bases). Germline CDR1 and CDR2: MDHEN and SYDVKM. The V end was cut by 3 bases, the J end by 3 bases, with 23 bases between. CDR3 length: 18 residues. The CDR3 loop is CASSLPPGSGMGDTEAFF. The CDR3 region has the DNA TGTGCCAGCAGTTTGCCTCCCGGGAGCGGGATGGGGGACACTGAAGCTTTCTTT.

The V call is TRBV5-1, the J call TRBJ1-4, with 8 nucleotides matching TRBD1. CDR3 length: 20 residues. Germline V CDR1 and CDR2: SGHRS, YFSETQ. Losses at the gene ends were 0 bases for V and 5 bases for J; bases not matched to a gene: 18. CDR3 in DNA: TGCGCCAGCAGCTTGGTGGTCCTTTTGCTGTCGGGACAGGACAATGAAAAACTGTTTTTT. Protein sequence: CASSLVVLLLSGQDNEKLFF.

The chain carries TRBV2 and TRBJ1-5; 9 nucleotides agree with TRBD1. The germline V gene has CDR1 SNHLY and CDR2 FYNNEI. The CDR3 is 14 amino acids. The J segment lost 3 bases and the V segment lost 7 bases, leaving 4 bases of the junction unmatched. DNA of the CDR3: TGTGCCAGCAAGGACAGGGGTTTCAATCAGCCCCAGCATTTT. Its protein product is CASKDRGFNQPQHF.

The gene calls are TRBV2 and TRBJ2-5; D may be TRBD1 (5 bases). The CDR3 covers 12 residues. Per the germline V gene, CDR1 is SNHLY and CDR2 is FYNNEI. Trimming removed 8 bases at V and 1 base at J, with 8 bases between. CDR3 sequence (DNA): TGTGCCAGCCAGGGTAGCCAAGAGACCCAGTACTTC. Amino acids: CASQGSQETQYF.

The chain joins TRBV29-1 to TRBJ1-2; 11 bases align to TRBD1. This CDR3 contains 15 residues. The trim removed 0 bases at V and 5 bases at J, leaving 5 bases unmatched. Germline lookup yields CDR1 SQVTM and CDR2 ANQGSEA. The CDR3 sequence is CSVEERGDRGYGYTF. For the CDR3, the DNA is TGCAGCGTTGAAGAGCGTGGGGACAGGGGGTATGGCTACACCTTC.

This clone was recorded once. This sequence joins TRBV4-3 and TRBJ2-2; 8 positions match TRBD2. V lost 2 bases and J lost 3; bases outside the gene matches: 8. Germline CDR1 is LGHNA and CDR2 is YSLEER. The CDR3 has 17 residues. The CDR3 DNA sequence: TGCGCCAGCAGCCAAAGAGTTGCGGGGGGATACACCGGGGAGCTGTTTTTT. The encoded protein is CASSQRVAGGYTGELFF.

This chain connects TRBV2 to TRBJ2-7, with D possibly being TRBD2 (5 bases). Germline CDR1 reads SNHLY; CDR2 reads FYNNEI. Trimming removed 8 bases at V and 4 bases at J, with 15 bases between. The CDR3 covers 13 residues. This CDR3 is CASAWEKGYEQYF. CDR3 DNA sequence: TGTGCCAGCGCCTGGGAGAAGGGTTACGAGCAGTACTTC.

The chain joins TRBV7-2 to TRBJ2-3; 10 nucleotides match TRBD2. The CDR3 is 18 amino acids. Germline assignment: CDR1 SGHTA and CDR2 FQGNSA. V was clipped by 2 bases and J by 2 bases; unmatched bases: 10. CDR3 residues: CASSLLPGTSVLTDTQYF. The CDR3 DNA reads as TGTGCCAGCAGCTTATTACCCGGGACTAGCGTACTCACAGATACGCAGTATTTT.